The 25 T cell receptor beta chains below were found in one sample sequenced in a study of Graves' ophthalmopathy and Graves' hyperthyroidism. Amplification of the TCR beta CDR3 regions used RNA transcripts (as template). An opening RT-PCR round employed HTBI primers and preceded a second-round multiplex PCR. MiXCR was run by TCRdb on the multiplex PCR reads, yielding one entry per CDR3 protein. This table has around 520,000 distinct CDR3 sequences, roughly 40% appearing once. The sample was peripheral blood or thyroid tissue (not recorded which). These receptors were collected from an adult man with Graves' hyperthyroidism.

This clonotype was recorded a few times. The chain joins TRBV18 to TRBJ1-5; unclear D gene. The V end was cut by 2 bases, the J end by 1 base, with 9 bases between. Germline assignment: CDR1 KGHSH and CDR2 LQKENI. This CDR3 region has 15 residues. CDR3 amino acids: CASSPEWSSNQPQHF. CDR3 in DNA: TGTGCCAGCTCACCAGAGTGGTCGAGCAATCAGCCCCAGCATTTT.

This clonotype has only one observation. In DNA, the CDR3 is TGTGCCAGCAGCCGGACAGGGAGCTATCAGCCCCAGCATTTT. Translated, it gives CASSRTGSYQPQHF. V is TRBV7-2 and J is TRBJ1-5; 8 nucleotides align to TRBD1. In germline, CDR1 is SGHTA, CDR2 FQGNSA. This CDR3 is 14 amino acids long. The J segment lost 5 bases and the V segment lost 5 bases, leaving 5 bases of the junction unmatched.

This clonotype was observed at least ten times. The rearrangement links TRBV18 to TRBJ1-6, with D unresolved. The V gene lost 2 bases and the J gene lost 7 bases, with 9 bases spanning the gap. Germline lookup yields CDR1 KGHSH and CDR2 LQKENI. This CDR3 comprises 14 residues. The CDR3 loop is CASSPNGRNSPLHF. CDR3 nucleotides: TGTGCCAGCTCACCAAACGGGCGCAATTCACCCCTCCACTTT.

This clonotype was observed a few times. In DNA, the CDR3 is TGTGCCAGCAGGATCGGGACGTCCAACGAGCAGTACTTC. Its translation: CASRIGTSNEQYF. The chain uses TRBV2 and TRBJ2-7, with D perhaps TRBD1 or TRBD2 (5 bases each). Looked up from germline, CDR1 is SNHLY and CDR2 is FYNNEI. Trimming shortened V by 6 bases and J by 5 bases, and 14 bases separated the two germline ends. The CDR3 is 13 amino acids.

V and J are TRBV20-1 and TRBJ2-5, with 12 bases aligning to TRBD2. The J call is uncertain, as TRBJ2-1 better fits the DNA end. Per the germline V gene, CDR1 is DFQATT and CDR2 is SNEGSKA (reference sequence). The CDR3 has 15 amino acids. The CDR3 here is CSARTSGSPGNEQFF. The CDR3 coding sequence is TGCAGTGCTAGGACTAGCGGGAGTCCGGGCAATGAGCAGTTCTTC.

V gene TRBV20-1 combines with J gene TRBJ1-4, with 9 bases aligning to TRBD1. The CDR3 has 15 residues. Losses at the gene ends were 3 bases for V and 5 bases for J; bases not matched to a gene: 7. Germline assignment: CDR1 DFQATT and CDR2 SNEGSKA (reference sequence). CDR3 sequence: CSASLAGQGNEKLFF. CDR3 DNA sequence: TGCAGTGCTAGCCTAGCGGGACAGGGCAATGAAAAACTGTTTTTT.

The V gene is TRBV10-3, the J gene TRBJ2-7, with D perhaps matching TRBD1 (6 bases). The ends were cut back, 0 bases at V and 6 bases at J, with 6 bases in the middle. The germline V gene has CDR1 ENHRY and CDR2 SYGVKD. The CDR3 covers 12 residues. The CDR3: CAISESTGEQYF. The CDR3 DNA follows: TGTGCCATCAGTGAGTCGACAGGCGAGCAGTACTTC.

This clonotype was recorded many times. The gene calls are TRBV25-1 and TRBJ2-2; 10 nucleotides match TRBD2. There are 20 residues in the CDR3. The junction had 20 bases not matched to a gene; V was cut back by 6 bases and J by 4 bases. CDR1 MGHDK and CDR2 SYGVNS come from the germline V gene. CDR3 sequence (DNA): TGTGCCAGCAGCGATACCCCATGCATTATCAGCGGGAGGGCCACCGGGGAGCTGTTTTTT. Amino acids: CASSDTPCIISGRATGELFF.

The gene calls are TRBV4-2 and TRBJ2-7, with TRBD1 matching 12 bases. With V trimmed by 5 bases and J by 5 bases, 7 bases remained unmatched. The CDR3 is 15 residues long. The germline V gene has CDR1 LGHNA and CDR2 YNFKEQ. CDR3 nucleotides: TGTGCCAGCAGCTTGCCGGGACAGGGGGCGGACGAGCAGTACTTC. As protein: CASSLPGQGADEQYF.

CDR3 coding DNA: TGCAGCGTAGCCACATACAATGAGCAGTTCGGGGAGCTGTTTTTT. This codes for CSVATYNEQFGELFF. The rearrangement links TRBV29-1 to TRBJ2-2; no reliable D call. Trimming removed 6 bases at V and 7 bases at J, with 21 bases between. Germline CDR1 SQVTM, CDR2 ANQGSEA. This CDR3 has 15 amino acids.

This clonotype was counted ten times or more. The rearrangement joins TRBV10-3 to TRBJ1-1, with TRBD1 identical over 9 bases. Germline loops: CDR1 ENHRY, CDR2 SYGVKD. Trimming cost V 3 bases and J 5 bases; bases outside gene matches: 4. There are 14 residues in the CDR3. CDR3 protein: CAISDTGGRTEAFF. In nucleotides, the CDR3 is TGTGCCATCAGTGATACAGGGGGCAGGACTGAAGCTTTCTTT.

The chain is built from TRBV6-5 and TRBJ2-1; TRBD2 agrees at 12 bases. The CDR3 loop spans 15 amino acids. The J segment lost 7 bases and the V segment lost 5 bases, leaving 6 bases of the junction unmatched. Per germline, CDR1 MNHEY and CDR2 SVGAGI. The CDR3 region is CASSQTSGRVNEQFF. In nucleotides, the CDR3 is TGTGCCAGCAGTCAGACTAGCGGGAGAGTAAATGAGCAGTTCTTC.

This clonotype was counted ten times or more. The CDR3 reads CSAQQRGQSEAFF. CDR3 nucleotides: TGCAGCGCTCAACAGAGGGGGCAATCTGAAGCTTTCTTT. The rearrangement links TRBV29-1 to TRBJ1-1, with TRBD1 matching 7 bases. The length of the CDR3 is 13 residues. The germline CDR1 and CDR2 sequences are SQVTM and ANQGSEA. Trimming cost V 7 bases and J 6 bases; bases outside gene matches: 11.

Points on this clonotype: Because it lacks the conserved phenylalanine or tryptophan at the end, this CDR3 is likely a read error. The chain recombines TRBV7-6 with TRBJ1-5, with D perhaps TRBD1 (5 bases). The germline V gene encodes CDR1 SGHVS and CDR2 FNYEAQ. The V end was cut by 2 bases, the J end by 7 bases, with 21 bases between. The CDR3 covers 17 residues. CDR3 in amino acids: CASSLFAGSIAGQPQHS. The CDR3 DNA follows: TGTGCCAGCAGCTTATTTGCAGGGAGTATAGCAGGACAGCCCCAGCATTCT.

This clonotype came up a few times. This chain uses TRBV6-5 with TRBJ1-2, with D possibly being TRBD1 (6 bases). Looked up from germline, CDR1 is MNHEY and CDR2 is SVGAGI. The CDR3 consists of 16 residues. V was trimmed by 5 bases and J by 4 bases, leaving 20 bases between them. CDR3 sequence reads: CASSDLGQKTVYGYTF. CDR3 nucleotide sequence: TGTGCCAGCAGTGACTTGGGACAAAAAACCGTCTATGGCTACACCTTC.

In this sample, this clonotype turned up many times. This chain links TRBV7-3 with TRBJ1-1, with D hard to call. The germline V and J ends were trimmed by 6 bases and 5 bases, with 13 bases remaining between them. The CDR3 has 13 amino acids. Germline values: CDR1 SGHTA, CDR2 FQGTGA. The chain's CDR3 is CASSRQRLTEAFF. Written as DNA, the CDR3 is TGTGCCAGCAGTCGCCAGAGGTTGACTGAAGCTTTCTTT.

This chain uses TRBV7-6 with TRBJ2-3; the D gene is possibly TRBD2 (5 bases). The V end was cut by 5 bases, the J end by 9 bases, with 18 bases between. Germline V gene lookup returns CDR1 SGHVS and CDR2 FNYEAQ. The CDR3 runs to 14 residues. DNA of the CDR3: TGTGCCAGCAGCATAGTAGCGAGAGACGGGACGCAGTATTTT. It encodes CASSIVARDGTQYF.

For the CDR3, the DNA is TGTGCCAGCAGTTTTCAGCACACAGATACGCAGTATTTT. It codes for CASSFQHTDTQYF. The chain employs TRBV12-3 or TRBV12-4 and TRBJ2-3, with no clear D. The CDR3 is 13 amino acids. Trimming left V 3 bases short and J 2 bases short, with 6 bases between.

This clonotype was recorded at least ten times. J is TRBJ2-7 and V is TRBV2; unclear D gene. The ends were cut back, 3 bases at V and 4 bases at J, with 10 bases in the middle. The CDR3 has 13 residues. The V gene's germline CDR1 is SNHLY and CDR2 FYNNEI. The CDR3 region is CASSDGSAYEQYF. The CDR3 DNA is TGTGCCAGCAGTGATGGGTCCGCGTACGAGCAGTACTTC.

The chain recombines TRBV5-5 with TRBJ1-1; 9 nucleotides agree with TRBD1. The germline V gene has CDR1 SGHKS and CDR2 YYEKEE (reference sequence). CDR3 length: 16 residues. V lost 4 bases and J lost 0; bases outside the gene matches: 7. CDR3 nucleotides: TGTGCCAGCAGCATATGGACAGGGGTTATGAACACTGAAGCTTTCTTT. Its protein product is CASSIWTGVMNTEAFF.

This clonotype was observed at least ten times. The J gene is TRBJ2-7, the V gene TRBV10-3; D may be TRBD1 (5 bases). V lost 6 bases, J lost 0 bases, and 6 bases lay in between. This CDR3 has 12 amino acids. Germline loops: CDR1 ENHRY, CDR2 SYGVKD. Here the CDR3 DNA reads TGTGCCATCAGGGACAACTCCTACGAGCAGTACTTC. Its protein product is CAIRDNSYEQYF.

This clonotype was seen at least ten times. This rearrangement joins TRBV15 to TRBJ1-1; D call uncertain. CDR1 is LNHNV, CDR2 YYDKDF, per germline (reference sequence). V gave up 10 bases and J gave up 1 base, with 10 bases separating them. This CDR3 has 12 amino acids. The chain's CDR3 is CASEGRNTEAFF. The CDR3 region has the DNA TGTGCCAGCGAAGGGAGGAACACTGAAGCTTTCTTT.

This clonotype was seen ten or more times. The chain carries TRBV11-2 and TRBJ2-7; tentative D call: TRBD1 (6 bases). The CDR3 sequence is 15 residues long. Germline V gives CDR1 SGHAT, CDR2 FQNNGV. Trimming stripped 1 base from V and 2 bases from J, with 12 bases between. The DNA for the CDR3 is TGTGCCAGCAGCTTAGGGGGGCCCTATACCTACGAGCAGTACTTC. Amino acids: CASSLGGPYTYEQYF.

This clonotype was counted ten times or more. CDR3 in amino acids: CSVNSGRAYEQYF. The CDR3 DNA sequence: TGCAGCGTTAACAGCGGGAGGGCCTACGAGCAGTACTTC. This chain joins TRBV29-1 and TRBJ2-7, with TRBD2 matching over 10 bases. Per the germline V gene, CDR1 is SQVTM and CDR2 is ANQGSEA. Germline trimming cut 5 bases from V and 2 bases from J; bases unmatched to any gene: 3. The length of the CDR3 is 13 residues.

The rearrangement uses TRBV29-1 and TRBJ1-2; D gene ambiguous. CDR3 length: 13 amino acids. Germline V gives CDR1 SQVTM, CDR2 ANQGSEA. Between the trimmed V and J ends, which lost 8 bases and 5 bases, there was a span of 18 bases. CDR3 in DNA: TGCAGCAGCCAAGAAGTGGGATCGTATGGCTACACCTTC. Protein product: CSSQEVGSYGYTF.